A single sample is the source of the 17 T cell receptor beta chains below, sequenced in a study of early T cells in non-severe SARS-CoV-2 infection. TCRdb ran MiXCR on the 5' RACE reads and lists one entry per CDR3 protein. This repertoire shows about 33,000 distinct CDR3 sequences, 5.7% found once; its top ten account for under 6%. The specimen sequenced was whole blood. The source of these receptors is an adult who was a healthcare worker with PCR-confirmed SARS-CoV-2 infection or an uninfected control (not recorded which).

This clonotype was seen repeatedly, ten times or more. The rearrangement uses TRBV6-1 and TRBJ2-3; a possible D gene is TRBD1 (5 bases). The CDR3 totals 15 residues. Germline assignment: CDR1 MNHNS and CDR2 SASEGT. V lost 6 bases, J lost 3 bases, and 16 bases lay in between. CDR3 nucleotides: TGTGCCAGCAGGACTTCGACAGCTAAGACAGATACGCAGTATTTT. Translation gives CASRTSTAKTDTQYF.

This clonotype occurred many times. The rearrangement uses TRBV6-2 or TRBV6-3 and TRBJ2-7; 9 bases line up with TRBD1. With V trimmed by 0 bases and J by 6 bases, 0 bases remained unmatched. The germline V gene has CDR1 MNHEY and CDR2 SVGEGT. This CDR3 region has 13 residues. The CDR3 bases are TGTGCCAGCAGTTACTCGGACAGGGGCGAGCAGTACGTC. Its translation is CASSYSDRGEQYV.

On this clonotype itself: At one end, the junction sequence differs from germline, possibly due to a read error. The V and J genes are TRBV14 and TRBJ1-2; 8 bases agree with TRBD1. The CDR3 is made up of 11 amino acids. Germline loops: CDR1 SGHDN, CDR2 FVKESK. CDR3 coding DNA: TGTGCCAGCAGCCATGGGACAGGCCCGAATTGG. Residues: CASSHGTGPNW.

The table lists this clonotype with many counts. The chain has TRBV7-9 and TRBJ2-7, with D hard to call. Trimming stripped 5 bases from V and 5 bases from J, with 13 bases between. This CDR3 is 13 amino acids long. In germline, CDR1 is SEHNR, CDR2 FQNEAQ (reference sequence). CDR3 loop: CASSPSRFHEQYV. CDR3 coding DNA: TGTGCCAGCAGCCCCAGCAGATTTCACGAGCAGTACGTC.

This clonotype was found many times. This sequence joins TRBV20-1 and TRBJ2-1; D might be TRBD1 or TRBD2, each matching 5 bases. Germline CDR1 is DFQATT and CDR2 is SNEGSKA (reference sequence). Trimming removed 1 base at V and 2 bases at J, with 15 bases between. The CDR3 runs to 16 residues. The CDR3 DNA follows: TGCAGTGCTAGAGCTTCCGGGACGGCGACCTACAATGAGCAGTTCTTC. Encoded protein: CSARASGTATYNEQFF.

This clonotype has ten or more counts. The CDR3 DNA is TGTGCCACCAGTGATTTAGCCGGGGCAGACGCACATACCTGGGAGCAGTTCTTC. It encodes CATSDLAGADAHTWEQFF. V and J are TRBV24-1 and TRBJ2-1, with D perhaps TRBD1 or TRBD2 (5 bases each). CDR3 length: 18 amino acids. Trimming removed 1 base at V and 10 bases at J, with 25 bases between. Germline V lookup: CDR1 KGHDR, CDR2 SFDVKD.

This clonotype showed up many times. The V call is TRBV19, the J call TRBJ2-1; tentative D call: TRBD2 (6 bases). Germline V lookup: CDR1 LNHDA, CDR2 SQIVND (reference sequence). Trimming cost V 8 bases and J 5 bases, with 13 bases left between them. This CDR3 is 13 amino acids long. DNA of the CDR3: TGTGCCAGTGGGACTCTTCCAGACAATGAGCAGTTCTTC. Its translation is CASGTLPDNEQFF.

The rearrangement links TRBV24-1 to TRBJ2-1; 9 positions match TRBD2. CDR3 length equals 17 residues. V dropped 4 bases and J dropped 2; count of bases not matched to a gene: 8. Germline CDR1 and CDR2: KGHDR and SFDVKD. The CDR3 is CATSEPLSGRTYNEQFF. The CDR3 region has the DNA TGTGCCACCAGTGAACCCTTAAGCGGGAGGACCTACAATGAGCAGTTCTTC.

This clonotype was observed many times. CDR3 nucleotide sequence: TGTGCCAGCAGTTACTCAAAGGGAGTTCAAGAGACCCAGTACTTC. Encoded protein: CASSYSKGVQETQYF. The V call is TRBV6-5, the J call TRBJ2-5; a weak D match, TRBD2 (5 bases). CDR1 and CDR2 from the germline V gene are MNHEY and SVGAGI. Trimming took 0 bases from V and 2 from J, leaving 10 bases between them. The CDR3 loop spans 15 amino acids.

V usage is TRBV20-1 and J usage is TRBJ2-7, with D possibly being TRBD2 (5 bases). Germline assignment: CDR1 DFQATT and CDR2 SNEGSKA (reference sequence). Between the trimmed V and J ends, which lost 7 bases and 0 bases, there was a span of 16 bases. This CDR3 has 14 residues. CDR3 nucleotide sequence: TGCAGTGTTGGCGACGGGGTTAGCTCCTACGAGCAGTACTTC. This codes for CSVGDGVSSYEQYF.

This clonotype was detected many times. The CDR3 region has the DNA TGTGCCACCAGCAGAGAAAGCGCAAACACTCCTTATGGCTACACCTTC. Protein: CATSRESANTPYGYTF. The J gene is TRBJ1-2, the V gene TRBV15; D is ambiguous. With 0 bases removed from V and 5 bases from J, the gap between germline ends came to 16 bases. Germline CDR1 LNHNV, CDR2 YYDKDF (reference sequence). CDR3 size: 16 residues. Full variable domain (rest looked up from reference TRBV15 and TRBJ1-2): DAMVIQNPRYQVTQFGKPVTLSCSQTLNHNVMYWYQQKSSQAPKLLFHYYDKDFNNEADTPDNFQSRRPNTSFCFLDIRSPGLGDTAMYLCATSRESANTPYGYTFGSGTRLTVV.

In its sample, this clonotype was seen many times. The junction shows a germline mismatch at one end, possibly a read error. The genes are TRBV7-7 and TRBJ2-1; D remains ambiguous. The CDR3 spans 13 residues. From germline, CDR1 is SSHAT and CDR2 FNYEAQ (reference sequence). In DNA, the CDR3 is TGTGCTAGCAGCTTAGCTGGGGACAATGAGCAGTTCTTC. Translating it yields CASSLAGDNEQFF. The complete variable domain, with remaining parts taken from reference TRBV7-7 and TRBJ2-1, reads GAGVSQSPRYKVTKRGQDVTLRCDPISSHATLYWYQQALGQGPEFLTYFNYEAQPDKSGLPSDRFSAERPEGSISTLTIQRTEQRDSAMYRCASSLAGDNEQFFGPGTRLTVL.

This clonotype was counted ten times or more. The chain couples TRBV7-9 to TRBJ1-1; TRBD1 is a possible D gene (5 bases). Germline lookup yields CDR1 SEHNR and CDR2 FQNEAQ (reference sequence). V was trimmed by 1 base and J by 1 base, leaving 13 bases between them. This CDR3 comprises 16 residues. CDR3 in DNA: TGTGCCAGCAGCTTAGGGGACGGACGAGAGAACACTGAAGCTTTCTTT. The encoded protein is CASSLGDGRENTEAFF.

This clonotype has at least ten counts. V gene TRBV4-2 combines with J gene TRBJ2-1; 9 bases align to TRBD2. Trimming took 4 bases from V and 7 from J; bases not matched to a gene: 8. This CDR3 region has 15 residues. The V gene's germline CDR1 is LGHNA and CDR2 YNFKEQ. The CDR3, as DNA: TGTGCCAGCAGCCTTGGGCGGGAGGGCCATAATGAGCAGTTCTTC. As protein: CASSLGREGHNEQFF.

This clonotype was seen ten or more times. The chain links TRBV11-2 to TRBJ2-7, with TRBD2 as a possible D gene (5 bases). The CDR3 has 12 residues. V gave up 3 bases and J gave up 5 bases, with 8 bases separating them. Germline V gives CDR1 SGHAT, CDR2 FQNNGV. This CDR3 is CASSFEGHEQYF. The CDR3 DNA sequence: TGTGCCAGCAGCTTCGAGGGCCACGAGCAGTACTTC.

The sample holds many counts of this clonotype. The chain couples TRBV20-1 to TRBJ2-3; 13 nucleotides match TRBD2. J was trimmed by 2 bases and V by 8 bases; bases with no gene match: 10. CDR1 is DFQATT, CDR2 SNEGSKA, per germline (reference sequence). This CDR3 has 16 amino acids. CDR3 protein: CSPRQGLAGLTDTQYF. DNA of the CDR3: TGCAGTCCCCGTCAGGGACTAGCGGGACTCACAGATACGCAGTATTTT.

This clonotype has ten or more counts. The V gene is TRBV12-3 or TRBV12-4, the J gene TRBJ2-2; 15 nucleotides align to TRBD2. V shed 1 base, J shed 6 bases, and the junction held 15 bases outside the gene matches. CDR3 length: 21 amino acids. The CDR3 reads CASSLDHRTSGRARKAGELFF. CDR3 bases: TGTGCCAGCAGTTTAGACCATAGGACTAGCGGGAGGGCACGTAAGGCCGGGGAGCTGTTTTTT.